The 7 T cell receptor beta chains in this list originate from one sample, sequenced in a study of OX40 agonist ivuxolimab in advanced cancers. The method was the immunoSEQ multiplex PCR assay. TCRdb obtained this table from immuneACCESS and retained in-frame rearrangements with V and J assigned. These tables miss some clones; where compared with another copy, unresolved V genes account for less than half of the shortfall, and the remainder is unexplained. Here the sample has 84,000 or so clones; about nine tenths occur a single time. 0.4% to 0.55% of the sample goes to the ten largest clones. The sequencing used CD4+ or CD8+ T cells sorted from blood, collected in a trial of the OX40 agonist ivuxolimab. The receptors here all came from an adult with an advanced solid tumor such as melanoma, head and neck, liver or kidney cancer.

The chain employs TRBV28 and TRBJ1-2; D possibly corresponds to TRBD1 (6 bases). Trimming removed 1 base from V and 8 bases from J, with 14 bases in between. The CDR3 contains 14 residues. Germline lookup yields CDR1 MDHEN and CDR2 SYDVKM. The CDR3 here is CASSLYGQFRGYTF. The CDR3 bases are TGTGCCAGCAGTTTATATGGACAGTTTAGAGGCTACACCTTC.

This clone was recorded once. This chain joins TRBV6-1 and TRBJ1-1; perhaps TRBD1 as D (6 bases). Trimming took 6 bases from V and 1 from J, leaving 15 bases between them. Germline values: CDR1 MNHNS, CDR2 SASEGT. The CDR3 is made up of 15 amino acids. CDR3 bases: TGTGCCAGCAGAGCCAGGGGAGGGGCGAACACTGAAGCTTTCTTT. This gives the protein CASRARGGANTEAFF.

This rearrangement joins TRBV6-6 to TRBJ1-4; D remains ambiguous. Germline assignment: CDR1 MNHNY and CDR2 SVGAGI (reference sequence). Trimming pared 6 bases from V and 3 bases from J, leaving 11 bases between. This CDR3 spans 14 amino acids. The CDR3 nucleotides read TGTGCCAGCAGCCGCTGGTACGCTAATGAAAAACTGTTTTTT. Translated, it gives CASSRWYANEKLFF.

The chain links TRBV2 to TRBJ2-1; 12 bases are shared with TRBD2. The CDR3 is made up of 19 amino acids. The V and J ends lost 4 bases and 4 bases, in that order; junction bases with no gene match: 14. Germline lookup yields CDR1 SNHLY and CDR2 FYNNEI. The CDR3 nucleotides are TGTGCCAGCAGTGGGCCGGCTAGCGGGAGGGGGGGTATATACAATGAGCAGTTCTTC. This codes for CASSGPASGRGGIYNEQFF.

V usage is TRBV5-6 and J usage is TRBJ2-5, with TRBD2 matching over 11 bases. The CDR3 runs 16 residues. CDR1 and CDR2 from the germline V gene are SGHDT and YYEEEE. J was trimmed by 1 base and V by 4 bases; bases with no gene match: 6. CDR3 in DNA: TGTGCCAGCAGCCGGACCGGGACTAGCGGCCAAGAGACCCAGTACTTC. Encoded protein: CASSRTGTSGQETQYF.

This clone was detected once. The chain has TRBV19 and TRBJ1-5, with 11 bases identical to TRBD1. The CDR3 has 16 amino acids. Germline V gives CDR1 LNHDA, CDR2 SQIVND (reference sequence). Trimming removed 3 bases from V and 4 bases from J; junction bases left unmatched: 5. Here the CDR3 reads CASSIRTGGGNQPQHF. The CDR3 nucleotides are TGTGCCAGTAGTATTCGGACAGGGGGCGGGAATCAGCCCCAGCATTTT.

The V gene is TRBV19, the J gene TRBJ1-2, with D maybe TRBD1 (5 bases). This CDR3 is 14 amino acids long. V lost 2 bases, J lost 7 bases, and 14 bases lay in between. Germline V gene lookup returns CDR1 LNHDA and CDR2 SQIVND (reference sequence). CDR3 nucleotides: TGTGCCAGTAGTATATTAGGGGAAGGAGTTGGCTACACCTTC. Encoded protein: CASSILGEGVGYTF.